The 3 T cell receptor beta chains in this list originate from one sample, sequenced in a study of cytomegalovirus exposure and HLA in healthy donors. Primers: 60 Vbeta forward and 13 Jbeta reverse. Profiling relied on immunoSEQ multiplex PCR, and the TCRdb table lists in-frame clones only, not all of them. The sample holds 80,000 or so clones; over 60% are singletons and the top ten take 4% to 5%. Material: PBMCs. These TCRs come from a man in his forties or fifties in good health and CMV-seronegative.

The J gene is TRBJ1-2, the V gene TRBV6-5, with D unclear. Germline V gene sequence: CDR1 MNHEY, CDR2 SVGAGI. The CDR3 covers 14 residues. V was cut by 5 bases and J by 7 bases, with 17 bases left in between. The CDR3 reads CASSPRGKGGGYTF. The CDR3 nucleotides are TGTGCCAGCAGTCCTCGGGGAAAGGGTGGTGGCTACACCTTC.

This chain joins TRBV5-1 and TRBJ2-7, with TRBD1 identical over 7 bases. Germline V gene sequence: CDR1 SGHRS, CDR2 YFSETQ. The CDR3 extends over 14 amino acids. The V gene end was trimmed by 2 bases and the J gene end by 4 bases; junction bases not matched to a gene: 6. CDR3 protein: CASSFRAGGYEQYF. The CDR3 DNA sequence: TGCGCCAGCAGCTTCAGGGCAGGGGGATACGAGCAGTACTTC.

The J gene is TRBJ1-3, the V gene TRBV5-1; D is perhaps TRBD1 (6 bases). The germline V and J ends were trimmed by 0 bases and 0 bases, with 10 bases remaining between them. The CDR3 sequence is 16 residues long. Germline values: CDR1 SGHRS, CDR2 YFSETQ. CDR3 region: CASSLDSRGSGNTIYF. The CDR3 region has the DNA TGCGCCAGCAGCTTGGACTCCAGGGGCTCTGGAAACACCATATATTTT. Full variable domain (rest looked up from reference TRBV5-1 and TRBJ1-3): KAGVTQTPRYLIKTRGQQVTLSCSPISGHRSVSWYQQTPGQGLQFLFEYFSETQRNKGNFPGRFSGRQFSNSRSEMNVSTLELGDSALYLCASSLDSRGSGNTIYFGEGSWLTVV.